This T cell receptor (beta chain) was documented in a study of regulatory T cells in long-lasting Graves disease. Study outcomes and limitations: Persistent patients had a count of shared public clonotypes (about 2,700) that exceeded that of new patients (approximately 920). Persistent Graves' disease cases displayed lower TCR diversity than newly diagnosed ones.

As regards this clonotype: Antigen: not known. This may come from a read error, since a much larger clone is one base off.

This CDR3 contains 16 residues. From germline, CDR1 is MNHNS and CDR2 SASEGT. Trimming removed 4 bases at V and 3 bases at J, with 15 bases between. Through Arm-PCR of CDR3 regions and iRepertoire HTBI primers, TCR beta libraries were built. TCRdb ran MiXCR on the multiplex PCR reads and lists one entry per CDR3 protein. The sample lists approximately 350,000 distinct CDR3 sequences, approximately 25% occurring once. The time point here: persistent/refractory GD, antithyroid drugs over 5 years with positive TRAb. Isolated PBMC RNA provided the starting material for the TCR library. V gene TRBV6-1 combines with J gene TRBJ1-4; D possibly corresponds to TRBD1 (5 bases). The material sequenced was peripheral blood mononuclear cells (PBMCs), taken when the disease was refractory, from a patient treated with antithyroid drugs. The TCR originated in a woman in her thirties or forties with Graves disease. For the CDR3, the DNA is TGTGCCAGCAGTGGGGCCGTCTCGACAGCTAATGAAAAACTGTTTTTT. It is translated as CASSGAVSTANEKLFF.